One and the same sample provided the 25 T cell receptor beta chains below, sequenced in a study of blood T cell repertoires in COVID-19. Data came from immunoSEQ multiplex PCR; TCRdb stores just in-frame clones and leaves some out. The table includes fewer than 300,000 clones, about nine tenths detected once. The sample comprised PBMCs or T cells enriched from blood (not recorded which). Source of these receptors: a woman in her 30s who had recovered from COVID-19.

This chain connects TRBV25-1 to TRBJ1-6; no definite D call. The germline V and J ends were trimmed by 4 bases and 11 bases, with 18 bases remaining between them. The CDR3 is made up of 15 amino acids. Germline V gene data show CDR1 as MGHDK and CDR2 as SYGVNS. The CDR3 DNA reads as TGTGCCAGCAGTGTACGGGGAGGAGGCATTCCACCCCTCCACTTT. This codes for CASSVRGGGIPPLHF.

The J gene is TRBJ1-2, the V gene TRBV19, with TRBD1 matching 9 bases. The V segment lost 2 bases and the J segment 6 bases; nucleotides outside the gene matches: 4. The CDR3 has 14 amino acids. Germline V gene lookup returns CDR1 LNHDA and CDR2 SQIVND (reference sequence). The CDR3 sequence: CASSIWTGENGYTF. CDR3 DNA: TGTGCCAGTAGTATATGGACAGGGGAGAATGGCTACACCTTC.

This CDR3 reads CASSLWREDTQYF. The CDR3 nucleotides read TGTGCCAGCAGCTTATGGCGGGAGGATACGCAGTATTTT. This sequence joins TRBV11-2 and TRBJ2-3, with 7 bases identical to TRBD2. CDR3 length equals 13 residues. Germline V gene lookup returns CDR1 SGHAT and CDR2 FQNNGV. The trim removed 2 bases at V and 6 bases at J, leaving 2 bases unmatched.

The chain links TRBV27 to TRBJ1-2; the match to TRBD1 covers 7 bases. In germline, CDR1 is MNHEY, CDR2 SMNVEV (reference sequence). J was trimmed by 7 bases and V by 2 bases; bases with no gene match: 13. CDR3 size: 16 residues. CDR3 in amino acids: CASSLAVQTGPSGYTF. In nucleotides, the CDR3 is TGTGCCAGCAGTTTAGCCGTTCAGACAGGGCCCTCTGGCTACACCTTC.

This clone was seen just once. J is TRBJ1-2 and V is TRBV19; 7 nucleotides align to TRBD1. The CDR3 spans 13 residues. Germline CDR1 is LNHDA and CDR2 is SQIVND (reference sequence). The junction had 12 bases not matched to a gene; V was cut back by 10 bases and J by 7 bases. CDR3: CATSRGIRGGYTF. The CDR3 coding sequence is TGTGCCACTAGCAGGGGGATAAGGGGTGGCTACACCTTC.

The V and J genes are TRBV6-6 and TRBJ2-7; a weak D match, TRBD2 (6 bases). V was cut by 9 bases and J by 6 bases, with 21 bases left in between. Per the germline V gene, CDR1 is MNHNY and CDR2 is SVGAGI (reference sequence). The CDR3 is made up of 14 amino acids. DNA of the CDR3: TGTGCCAGTATGAACCGGGACTCTGAGGGCGAGCAGTACTTC. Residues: CASMNRDSEGEQYF.

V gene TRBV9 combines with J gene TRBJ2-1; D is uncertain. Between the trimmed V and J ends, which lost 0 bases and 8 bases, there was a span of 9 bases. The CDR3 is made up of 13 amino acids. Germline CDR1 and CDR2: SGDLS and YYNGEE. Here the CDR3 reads CASSVAVHDEQFF. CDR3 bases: TGTGCCAGCAGCGTAGCAGTTCACGATGAGCAGTTCTTC.

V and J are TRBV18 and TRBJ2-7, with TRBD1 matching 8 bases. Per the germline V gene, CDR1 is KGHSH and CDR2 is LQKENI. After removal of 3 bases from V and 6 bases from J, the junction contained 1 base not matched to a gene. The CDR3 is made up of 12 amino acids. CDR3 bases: TGTGCCAGCTCACCCACAGGGGGCGAGCAGTACTTC. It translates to CASSPTGGEQYF.

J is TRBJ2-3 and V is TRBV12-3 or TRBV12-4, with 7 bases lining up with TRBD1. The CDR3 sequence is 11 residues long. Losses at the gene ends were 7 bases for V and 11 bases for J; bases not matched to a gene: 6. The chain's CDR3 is CASTTGSRQYF. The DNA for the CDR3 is TGTGCCAGCACGACAGGGAGTAGGCAGTATTTT.

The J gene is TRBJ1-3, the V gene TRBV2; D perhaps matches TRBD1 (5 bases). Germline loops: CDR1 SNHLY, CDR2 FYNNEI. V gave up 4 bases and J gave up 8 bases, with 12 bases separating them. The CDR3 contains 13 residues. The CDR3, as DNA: TGTGCCAGCAGTGCCGAAGTAGGGGACACCATATATTTT. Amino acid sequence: CASSAEVGDTIYF.

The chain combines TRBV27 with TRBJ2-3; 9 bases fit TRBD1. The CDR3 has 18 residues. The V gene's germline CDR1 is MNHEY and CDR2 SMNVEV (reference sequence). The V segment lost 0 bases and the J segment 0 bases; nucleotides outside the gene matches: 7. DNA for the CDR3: TGTGCCAGCAGTTTATCTCCCACCGGGACAGGGAGCACAGATACGCAGTATTTT. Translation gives CASSLSPTGTGSTDTQYF.

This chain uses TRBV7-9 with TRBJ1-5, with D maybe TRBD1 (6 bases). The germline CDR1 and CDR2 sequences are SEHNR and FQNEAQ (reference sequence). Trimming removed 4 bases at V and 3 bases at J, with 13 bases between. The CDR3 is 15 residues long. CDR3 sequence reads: CASSSEGGPNQPQHF. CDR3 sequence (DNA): TGTGCCAGCAGCTCAGAGGGGGGGCCCAATCAGCCCCAGCATTTT.

For the CDR3, the DNA is TGTGCCAGCAGTGAAGGCGGGACAGGGGTCAATCAGCCCCAGCATTTT. Its protein product is CASSEGGTGVNQPQHF. The J gene is TRBJ1-5, the V gene TRBV2; TRBD1 matches at 10 bases. V shed 1 base, J shed 3 bases, and the junction held 3 bases outside the gene matches. CDR3 length equals 16 residues. Germline V gene lookup returns CDR1 SNHLY and CDR2 FYNNEI.

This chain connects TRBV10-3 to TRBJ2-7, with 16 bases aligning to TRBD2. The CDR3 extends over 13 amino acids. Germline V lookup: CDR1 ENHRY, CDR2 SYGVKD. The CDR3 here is CAIRRPGLAGGPV. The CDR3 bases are TGTGCCATCAGGCGACCGGGACTAGCGGGAGGGCCTGTC.

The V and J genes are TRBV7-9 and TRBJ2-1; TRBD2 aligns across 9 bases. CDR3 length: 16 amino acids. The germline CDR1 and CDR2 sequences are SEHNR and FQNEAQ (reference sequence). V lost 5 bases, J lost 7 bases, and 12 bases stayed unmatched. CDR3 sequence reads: CASSPALAGGLNEQFF. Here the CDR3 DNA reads TGTGCCAGCAGCCCCGCCCTGGCGGGAGGGTTGAATGAGCAGTTCTTC.

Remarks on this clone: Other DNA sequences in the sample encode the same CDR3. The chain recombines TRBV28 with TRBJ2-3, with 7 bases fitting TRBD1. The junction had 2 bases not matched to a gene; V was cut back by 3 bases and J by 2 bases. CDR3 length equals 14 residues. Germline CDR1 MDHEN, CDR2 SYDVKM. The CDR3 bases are TGTGCCAGCAGTTTGGGACAGTTCACAGATACGCAGTATTTT. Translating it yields CASSLGQFTDTQYF.

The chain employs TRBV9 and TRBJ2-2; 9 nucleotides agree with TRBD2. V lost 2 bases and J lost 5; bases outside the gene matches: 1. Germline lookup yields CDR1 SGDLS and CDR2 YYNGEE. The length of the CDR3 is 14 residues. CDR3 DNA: TGTGCCAGCAGCGTTACTAGCGGGACCGGGGAGCTGTTTTTT. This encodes CASSVTSGTGELFF.

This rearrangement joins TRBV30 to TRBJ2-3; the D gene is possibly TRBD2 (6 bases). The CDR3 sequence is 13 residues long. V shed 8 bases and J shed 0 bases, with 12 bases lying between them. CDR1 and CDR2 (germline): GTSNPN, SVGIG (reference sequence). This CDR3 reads CARGEASTDTQYF. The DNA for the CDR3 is TGTGCCAGAGGGGAGGCCAGCACAGATACGCAGTATTTT. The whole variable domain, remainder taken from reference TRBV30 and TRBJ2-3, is SQTIHQWPATLVQPVGSPLSLECTVEGTSNPNLYWYRQAAGRGLQLLFYSVGIGQISSEVPQNLSASRPQDRQFILSSKKLLLSDSGFYLCARGEASTDTQYFGPGTRLTVL.

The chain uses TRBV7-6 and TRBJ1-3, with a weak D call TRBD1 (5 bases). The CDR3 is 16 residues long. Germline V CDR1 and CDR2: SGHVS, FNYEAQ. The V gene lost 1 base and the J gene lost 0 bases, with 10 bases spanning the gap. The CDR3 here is CASSLVTGHSGNTIYF. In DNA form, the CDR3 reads TGTGCCAGCAGCTTAGTTACAGGACACTCTGGAAACACCATATATTTT. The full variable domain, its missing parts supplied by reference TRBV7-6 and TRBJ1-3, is GAGVSQSPRYKVTKRGQDVALRCDPISGHVSLYWYRQALGQGPEFLTYFNYEAQQDKSGLPNDRFSAERPEGSISTLTIQRTEQRDSAMYRCASSLVTGHSGNTIYFGEGSWLTVV.

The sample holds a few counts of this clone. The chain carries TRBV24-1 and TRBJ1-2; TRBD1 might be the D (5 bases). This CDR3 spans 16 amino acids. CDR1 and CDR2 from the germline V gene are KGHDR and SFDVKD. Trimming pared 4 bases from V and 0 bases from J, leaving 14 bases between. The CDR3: CATSDKTLTANYGYTF. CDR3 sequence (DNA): TGTGCCACCAGTGACAAAACCTTGACAGCTAACTATGGCTACACCTTC.

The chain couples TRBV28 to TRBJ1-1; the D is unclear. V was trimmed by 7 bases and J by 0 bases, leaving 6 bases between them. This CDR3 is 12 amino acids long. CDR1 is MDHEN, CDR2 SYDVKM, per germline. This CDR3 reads CASIELNTEAFF. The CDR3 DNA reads TGTGCCAGCATAGAATTGAACACTGAAGCTTTCTTT.

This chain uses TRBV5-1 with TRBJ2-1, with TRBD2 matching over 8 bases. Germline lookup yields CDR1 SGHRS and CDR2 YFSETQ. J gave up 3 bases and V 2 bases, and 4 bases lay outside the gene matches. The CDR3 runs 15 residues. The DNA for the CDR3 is TGCGCCAGCAGCTTCACTAGCGGAGTCTACAATGAGCAGTTCTTC. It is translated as CASSFTSGVYNEQFF.

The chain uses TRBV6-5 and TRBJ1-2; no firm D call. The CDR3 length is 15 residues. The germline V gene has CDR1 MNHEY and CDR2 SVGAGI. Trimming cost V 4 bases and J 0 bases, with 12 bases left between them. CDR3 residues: CASSSPANSNYGYTF. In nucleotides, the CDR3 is TGTGCCAGCAGTTCCCCAGCGAACTCTAACTATGGCTACACCTTC.

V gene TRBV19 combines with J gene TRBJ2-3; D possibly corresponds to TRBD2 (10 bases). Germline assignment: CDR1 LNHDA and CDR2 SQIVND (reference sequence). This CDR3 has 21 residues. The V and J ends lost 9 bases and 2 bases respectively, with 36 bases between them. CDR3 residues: CASNTGDPGQGTSGATDTQYF. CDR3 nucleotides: TGTGCCAGCAACACTGGGGACCCGGGACAGGGTACTAGCGGGGCCACAGATACGCAGTATTTT.

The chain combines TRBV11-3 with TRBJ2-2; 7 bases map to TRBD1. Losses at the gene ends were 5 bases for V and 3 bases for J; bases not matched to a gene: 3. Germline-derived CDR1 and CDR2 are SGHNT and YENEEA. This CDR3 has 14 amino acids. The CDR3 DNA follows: TGTGCCAGCAGCAGGGACAGACACACCGGGGAGCTGTTTTTT. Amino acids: CASSRDRHTGELFF.